The 27 T cell receptor beta chains below come from one sample, sequenced in a study of PD-1 blockade in classical Hodgkin lymphoma. Some clones are missing from TCRdb's copy, which holds only in-frame ones; the method was immunoSEQ multiplex PCR. Among about 99,000 clones listed, 81% were seen once. Every patient was affected by relapse after autologous stem cell transplantation, while exposure to brentuximab vedotin was not uniform. The sequences come from peripheral blood mononuclear cells (PBMCs), collected before the second cycle of nivolumab. All receptors derive from a human donor with classical Hodgkin lymphoma.

This clone was counted once. V gene TRBV28 combines with J gene TRBJ2-7; no reliable D call. Germline loops: CDR1 MDHEN, CDR2 SYDVKM. CDR3 length: 10 residues. V gave up 8 bases and J gave up 2 bases, with 4 bases separating them. This chain's CDR3 is CASGTYEQYF. CDR3 nucleotide sequence: TGTGCCAGCGGAACCTACGAGCAGTACTTC. Based on the CDR3 plus reference TRBV28 and TRBJ2-7, the full variable domain is DVKVTQSSRYLVKRTGEKVFLECVQDMDHENMFWYRQDPGLGLRLIYFSYDVKMKEKGDIPEGYSVSREKKERFSLILESASTNQTSMYLCASGTYEQYFGPGTRLTVT.

This clone was counted once. V is TRBV19 and J is TRBJ2-7; the D gene is possibly TRBD2 (6 bases). Looked up from germline, CDR1 is LNHDA and CDR2 is SQIVND (reference sequence). V shed 1 base and J shed 3 bases, with 10 bases lying between them. The CDR3 runs to 14 residues. CDR3 region: CASSIGGGDYEQYF. The CDR3 DNA reads TGTGCCAGTAGTATAGGCGGAGGGGACTACGAGCAGTACTTC.

This sequence joins TRBV10-3 and TRBJ1-1; no clear D. The V gene's germline CDR1 is ENHRY and CDR2 SYGVKD. Trimming stripped 5 bases from V and 1 base from J, with 11 bases between. The length of the CDR3 is 14 residues. The CDR3 DNA follows: TGTGCCATCAGTCACGGGGAGCCGAACACTGAAGCTTTCTTT. Amino acid sequence: CAISHGEPNTEAFF.

This rearrangement joins TRBV7-6 to TRBJ2-2; D could derive from TRBD1 or TRBD2 (5 bases each). The CDR3 covers 17 residues. Germline loops: CDR1 SGHVS, CDR2 FNYEAQ. The germline V and J ends were trimmed by 1 base and 2 bases, with 14 bases remaining between them. In DNA, the CDR3 is TGTGCCAGCAGCTTAGGTATATGTGGGGGTAACACCGGGGAGCTGTTTTTT. Amino acids: CASSLGICGGNTGELFF.

This rearrangement joins TRBV7-2 to TRBJ2-3; D unclear. The V gene lost 1 base and the J gene lost 5 bases, with 10 bases spanning the gap. Germline loops: CDR1 SGHTA, CDR2 FQGNSA. CDR3 length equals 14 residues. The CDR3 reads CASSLDRSVDTQYF. The DNA of the CDR3 is TGTGCCAGCAGCTTAGACAGATCCGTAGATACGCAGTATTTT. The full variable domain, with the rest looked up from reference TRBV7-2 and TRBJ2-3, is GAGVSQSPSNKVTEKGKDVELRCDPISGHTALYWYRQSLGQGLEFLIYFQGNSAPDKSGLPSDRFSAERTGGSVSTLTIQRTQQEDSAVYLCASSLDRSVDTQYFGPGTRLTVL.

The chain joins TRBV18 to TRBJ2-5; 8 bases are a match to TRBD2. Germline trimming cut 2 bases from V and 2 bases from J; bases unmatched to any gene: 16. Germline V gene sequence: CDR1 KGHSH, CDR2 LQKENI. The CDR3 loop spans 19 amino acids. The CDR3 region is CASSPRLGQLAEKQETQYF. The CDR3 DNA reads TGTGCCAGCTCACCAAGGCTGGGCCAACTAGCGGAGAAACAAGAGACCCAGTACTTC.

V usage is TRBV5-1 and J usage is TRBJ2-4; D unresolved. Germline CDR1 and CDR2: SGHRS and YFSETQ. The CDR3 has 14 amino acids. Trimming removed 6 bases from V and 1 base from J, with 11 bases in between. The CDR3 protein is CASTDVGAKNIQYF. CDR3 nucleotides: TGCGCCAGCACGGACGTCGGGGCCAAAAACATTCAGTACTTC.

The DNA for the CDR3 is TGCGCCAGCAGCTTGGGCCCGAGGGGCACTGAAGCTTTCTTT. This codes for CASSLGPRGTEAFF. V is TRBV5-1 and J is TRBJ1-1; perhaps TRBD1 as D (5 bases). Trimming took 0 bases from V and 4 from J, leaving 10 bases between them. From germline, CDR1 is SGHRS and CDR2 YFSETQ. The CDR3 has 14 residues.

This sequence joins TRBV5-1 and TRBJ2-3, with D tentatively TRBD1 (6 bases). V lost 2 bases and J lost 6, with 16 bases in between. CDR3 size: 15 residues. CDR1 is SGHRS, CDR2 YFSETQ, per germline. The CDR3 protein is CASSLAGATMDTQYF. The CDR3 region has the DNA TGCGCCAGCAGCTTAGCAGGGGCCACCATGGATACGCAGTATTTT.

The chain joins TRBV30 to TRBJ1-1, with TRBD1 matching over 12 bases. From germline, CDR1 is GTSNPN and CDR2 SVGIG (reference sequence). V was clipped by 2 bases and J by 4 bases; unmatched bases: 8. The CDR3 is 16 amino acids. The CDR3 region is CAWSQKVGQGATEAFF. The CDR3 DNA reads as TGTGCCTGGAGTCAAAAAGTGGGACAGGGGGCCACTGAAGCTTTCTTT.

This sequence joins TRBV19 and TRBJ2-7, with D possibly matching TRBD1 (5 bases). Per the germline V gene, CDR1 is LNHDA and CDR2 is SQIVND (reference sequence). Trimming removed 0 bases at V and 5 bases at J, with 17 bases between. This CDR3 contains 16 residues. The CDR3 sequence is CASSIEGASWSNEQYF. DNA of the CDR3: TGTGCCAGTAGTATAGAAGGGGCTAGTTGGAGCAACGAGCAGTACTTC.

J is TRBJ2-3 and V is TRBV15, with D perhaps being TRBD1 or TRBD2 (6 bases each). This CDR3 spans 17 amino acids. With 3 bases removed from V and 4 bases from J, the gap between germline ends came to 20 bases. CDR1 is LNHNV and CDR2 is YYDKDF in the germline V gene (reference sequence). Here the CDR3 reads CATSSGRGHRSADTQYF. CDR3 coding DNA: TGTGCCACCAGCAGCGGCCGGGGGCATAGAAGCGCAGATACGCAGTATTTT.

The table lists this clone with a few counts. This chain connects TRBV2 to TRBJ2-2, with D uncertain. V was clipped by 4 bases and J by 0 bases, with 9 bases between them. Germline-derived CDR1 and CDR2 are SNHLY and FYNNEI. The CDR3 has 15 amino acids. DNA of the CDR3: TGTGCCAGCAGTGTTTCAGAGACGAACACCGGGGAGCTGTTTTTT. Translating gives CASSVSETNTGELFF.

The J gene is TRBJ1-1, the V gene TRBV5-1; D uncertain. The CDR3 totals 13 residues. The germline V gene encodes CDR1 SGHRS and CDR2 YFSETQ. The V end lost 4 bases, the J end lost 3 bases, and 10 bases lay between the germline ends. Written as DNA, the CDR3 is TGCGCCAGCAGCCAGGACTTGGACACTGAAGCTTTCTTT. It codes for CASSQDLDTEAFF.

V is TRBV7-9 and J is TRBJ2-1; 11 bases are shared with TRBD2. Germline CDR1 is SEHNR and CDR2 is FQNEAQ (reference sequence). J was trimmed by 3 bases and V by 2 bases; bases with no gene match: 12. The CDR3 sequence is 19 residues long. Here the CDR3 reads CASSLRGGSGTSGYNEQFF. CDR3 in DNA: TGTGCCAGCAGCTTAAGAGGGGGGAGCGGGACTAGCGGCTACAATGAGCAGTTCTTC.

This clone was found a few times. V gene TRBV27 combines with J gene TRBJ2-7, with D possibly TRBD2 on 5 matching bases. The CDR3 totals 13 residues. Per germline, CDR1 MNHEY and CDR2 SMNVEV (reference sequence). The V and J ends lost 6 bases and 4 bases respectively, with 13 bases between them. The CDR3 DNA sequence: TGTGCCAGCAGACGAGTCGGGGTTTACGAGCAGTACTTC. It is translated as CASRRVGVYEQYF.

V and J are TRBV6-5 and TRBJ2-1, with 8 bases lining up with TRBD2. V gave up 0 bases and J gave up 15 bases; unmatched junction bases: 7. Per germline, CDR1 MNHEY and CDR2 SVGAGI. The CDR3 sequence is 13 residues long. The CDR3 here is CASSYSMAGGPFF. The CDR3 DNA reads TGTGCCAGCAGTTACTCGATGGCGGGAGGTCCGTTCTTC.

This chain uses TRBV10-3 with TRBJ1-4; D is unclear. CDR1 is ENHRY and CDR2 is SYGVKD in the germline V gene. This CDR3 comprises 13 residues. V lost 3 bases, J lost 8 bases, and 10 bases lay in between. This CDR3 reads CAISDLGPEKLFF. CDR3 in DNA: TGTGCCATCAGTGATTTAGGACCCGAAAAACTGTTTTTT.

J is TRBJ1-1 and V is TRBV29-1; D possibly corresponds to TRBD1 (5 bases). This CDR3 comprises 13 residues. V lost 6 bases and J 4 bases, leaving 15 bases between the germline ends. CDR1 and CDR2 (germline): SQVTM, ANQGSEA. Here the CDR3 reads CSVRAGLGTEAFF. The CDR3 DNA is TGCAGCGTCAGGGCAGGGTTGGGCACTGAAGCTTTCTTT.

Of note for this clone: Other DNA sequences in this sample translate to the same CDR3. The V gene is TRBV7-2, the J gene TRBJ1-1; D call uncertain. The CDR3 has 13 residues. V dropped 5 bases and J dropped 0 bases, with 7 bases sitting between them. Germline values: CDR1 SGHTA, CDR2 FQGNSA. CDR3 sequence reads: CASSRTVNTEAFF. In nucleotides, the CDR3 is TGTGCCAGCAGCCGGACGGTGAACACTGAAGCTTTCTTT.

This clone was seen only once. The J gene is TRBJ2-7, the V gene TRBV14; 8 bases align to TRBD2. Trimming at V came to 4 bases and at J to 3 bases, leaving 5 bases not matched to a gene. Germline loops: CDR1 SGHDN, CDR2 FVKESK. The CDR3 runs 14 residues. The CDR3 DNA reads as TGTGCCAGCAGCCCCCGGACTAGCAGCTACGAGCAGTACTTC. It yields the protein CASSPRTSSYEQYF.

In DNA, the CDR3 is TGCGCCAGCAGCTTGGCCGGGACCTCATACGAGCAGTACTTC. It is translated as CASSLAGTSYEQYF. J is TRBJ2-7 and V is TRBV5-1; D is tentatively TRBD1 or TRBD2 (5 bases each). Germline V gives CDR1 SGHRS, CDR2 YFSETQ. The CDR3 sequence is 14 residues long. Trimming shortened V by 0 bases and J by 4 bases, and 11 bases separated the two germline ends.

This clone was recorded many times. V is TRBV27 and J is TRBJ1-2; D is perhaps TRBD1 (5 bases). The CDR3 is made up of 15 amino acids. The germline CDR1 and CDR2 sequences are MNHEY and SMNVEV (reference sequence). V was trimmed by 6 bases and J by 4 bases, leaving 18 bases between them. CDR3 loop: CASRTHTGASYGYTF. The DNA for the CDR3 is TGTGCCAGCAGGACCCACACAGGAGCCAGCTATGGCTACACCTTC.

The chain joins TRBV6-6 to TRBJ2-7; the D is unclear. CDR3 length: 14 amino acids. In germline, CDR1 is MNHNY, CDR2 SVGAGI (reference sequence). Trimming shortened V by 8 bases and J by 3 bases, and 17 bases separated the two germline ends. The CDR3 protein is CASRPPGSRYEQYF. DNA for the CDR3: TGTGCCAGCCGGCCTCCCGGCAGTCGCTACGAGCAGTACTTC.

The chain has TRBV5-6 and TRBJ2-3; TRBD2 matches 15 bases. Germline values: CDR1 SGHDT, CDR2 YYEEEE. CDR3 size: 16 residues. V trimming: 3 bases; J trimming: 5 bases; junction bases outside the gene matches: 4. CDR3 loop: CASSWGTSGRIDTQYF. The CDR3 region has the DNA TGTGCCAGCAGCTGGGGGACTAGCGGGAGGATAGATACGCAGTATTTT. The whole variable domain, filled in from reference TRBV5-6 and TRBJ2-3, reads DAGVTQSPTHLIKTRGQQVTLRCSPKSGHDTVSWYQQALGQGPQFIFQYYEEEERQRGNFPDRFSGHQFPNYSSELNVNALLLGDSALYLCASSWGTSGRIDTQYFGPGTRLTVL.

The chain uses TRBV5-1 and TRBJ1-2; D is uncertain. The germline V and J ends were trimmed by 0 bases and 5 bases, with 14 bases remaining between them. This CDR3 contains 15 residues. CDR1 and CDR2 (germline): SGHRS, YFSETQ. CDR3 nucleotides: TGCGCCAGCAGCTTGGAAGCGGGTGACGGGTATGGCTACACCTTC. Its translation: CASSLEAGDGYGYTF.

The chain has TRBV29-1 and TRBJ2-7; no reliable D call. Trimming stripped 4 bases from V and 2 bases from J, with 12 bases between. CDR3 length: 13 amino acids. In germline, CDR1 is SQVTM, CDR2 ANQGSEA. The CDR3 loop reads CSVGLEAAYEQYF. The CDR3 DNA reads TGCAGCGTTGGCCTGGAAGCCGCCTACGAGCAGTACTTC.